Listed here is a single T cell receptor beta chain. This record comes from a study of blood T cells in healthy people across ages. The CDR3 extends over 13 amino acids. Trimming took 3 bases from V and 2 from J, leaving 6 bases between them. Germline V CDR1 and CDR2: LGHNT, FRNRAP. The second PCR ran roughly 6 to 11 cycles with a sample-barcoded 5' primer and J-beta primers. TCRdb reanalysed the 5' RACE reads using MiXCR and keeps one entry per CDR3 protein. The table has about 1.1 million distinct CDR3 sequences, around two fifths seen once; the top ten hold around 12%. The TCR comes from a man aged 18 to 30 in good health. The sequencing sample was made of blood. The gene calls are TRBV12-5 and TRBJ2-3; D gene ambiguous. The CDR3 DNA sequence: TGTGCTAGTGGTTTCCAGTCCACAGATACGCAGTATTTT. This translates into CASGFQSTDTQYF.